The present T cell receptor (beta chain) was sequenced within a study of T cells in Graves' hyperthyroidism and ophthalmopathy. General study points: Stable hyperthyroidism and ophthalmopathy were separated using 13 V-J signatures.

The CDR3 is 15 residues long. V trimming: 5 bases; J trimming: 7 bases; junction bases outside the gene matches: 8. Germline CDR1 is DFQATT and CDR2 is SNEGSKA (reference sequence). The PBMCs had their origin in 10 ml of fresh peripheral blood. Researchers took RNA transcripts and amplified the TCR beta CDR3 regions from them. A first-round RT-PCR of the TCR CDR3 used the HTBI primer set. TCRdb used MiXCR to reprocess the multiplex PCR reads, holding one entry per CDR3 protein. The repertoire includes hundreds of thousands of distinct CDR3 sequences, around 20% of them detected once, and about 35% sits in the top ten. This clonotype was seen a few times. The antigen is unknown.

The V and J genes are TRBV20-1 and TRBJ2-7; 16 nucleotides match TRBD2. The sequenced sample was blood. The sequence was obtained from a man aged 25 to 40 with Graves' ophthalmopathy. CDR3 protein: CSAPPGLAGGVEQYF. The CDR3 DNA follows: TGCAGTGCTCCGCCGGGACTAGCGGGAGGGGTAGAGCAGTACTTC.